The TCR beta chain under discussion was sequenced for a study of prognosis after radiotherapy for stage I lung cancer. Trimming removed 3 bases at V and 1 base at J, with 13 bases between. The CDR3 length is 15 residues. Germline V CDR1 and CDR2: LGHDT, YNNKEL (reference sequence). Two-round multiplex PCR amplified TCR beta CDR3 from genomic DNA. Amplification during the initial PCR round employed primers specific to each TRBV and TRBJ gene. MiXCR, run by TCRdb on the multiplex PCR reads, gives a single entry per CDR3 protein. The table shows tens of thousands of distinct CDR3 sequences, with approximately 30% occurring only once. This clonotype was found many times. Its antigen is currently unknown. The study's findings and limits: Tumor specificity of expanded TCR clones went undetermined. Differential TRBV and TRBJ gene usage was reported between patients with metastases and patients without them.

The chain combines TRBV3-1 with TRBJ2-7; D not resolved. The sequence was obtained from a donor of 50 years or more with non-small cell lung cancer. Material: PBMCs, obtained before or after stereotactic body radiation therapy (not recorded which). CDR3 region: CASSHAAGLSYEQYF. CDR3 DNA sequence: TGTGCCAGCAGCCATGCCGCCGGGCTTTCCTACGAGCAGTACTTC.